Listed below are T cell receptor beta chains from one sample, sequenced in a study of blood T cell repertoires in COVID-19. This table comes from immunoSEQ multiplex PCR, and its TCRdb copy is limited to in-frame clones, with some not included. The sample shows around 88,000 clones, 81% of them seen only once. The sequenced sample consisted of peripheral blood. The receptor source for this set is a man in his 60s with acute or convalescent COVID-19. CDR3s include the opening cysteine and the closing phenylalanine or tryptophan.

J gene | CDR3 length | V gene | CDR3 protein
TRBJ2-1 | 15 | TRBV18 | CASSPLSGINNEQFF
TRBJ1-1 | 13 | TRBV5-4 | CASSLRGASEAFF
TRBJ2-2 | 14 | TRBV11-2 | CATRLAANTGELFF
TRBJ2-7 | 10 | TRBV10-2 | CASKGGEQYF
TRBJ1-1 | 13 | TRBV12-3/TRBV12-4 | CASSPRGRTEAFF
TRBJ2-4 | 16 | TRBV21-1 | CASSKADSPDKNIQYF
TRBJ2-7 | 14 | TRBV20-1 | CSASSLAGAYEQYF
TRBJ2-1 | 14 | TRBV11-2 | CASSPGQRENEQFF
TRBJ2-7 | 11 | TRBV20-1 | CSALDRYEQYF
TRBJ2-1 | 15 | TRBV6-1 | CASSDERGGGNEQFF
TRBJ1-6 | 17 | TRBV3-1/TRBV3-2 | CASSQTLQGQPLSPLHF
TRBJ1-1 | 14 | TRBV18 | CASSPSNGNTEAFF
TRBJ2-7 | 16 | TRBV25-1 | CASSGKQGTISYEQYF
TRBJ1-6 | 16 | TRBV9 | CASSVGQGWNNSPLHF
TRBJ2-3 | 15 | TRBV10-3 | CAISAQGGGADTQYF
TRBJ2-6 | 17 | TRBV7-8 | CASSLEAGGSGANVLTF
TRBJ1-6 | 13 | TRBV29-1 | CSVADRPNSPLHF
TRBJ1-2 | 13 | TRBV10-2 | CASSDLGGYGYTF
TRBJ1-2 | 13 | TRBV12-3/TRBV12-4 | CASRMTGPGGYTF
TRBJ1-1 | 15 | TRBV4-3 | CASSQEGTGLDGAFF
TRBJ2-3 | 16 | TRBV14 | CASSPGLASGADTQYF
TRBJ2-1 | 15 | TRBV24-1 | CATSDLQGNYNEQFF
TRBJ1-4 | 17 | TRBV4-2 | CASSQGTGGDPNEKLFF
TRBJ2-4 | 15 | TRBV7-8 | CASSRDSLAKNIQYF
TRBJ2-4 | 14 | TRBV15 | CATSTWTAKNIQYF
TRBJ2-5 | 14 | TRBV2 | CASMGGLAEETQYF
TRBJ2-5 | 22 | TRBV23-1 | CASSPRTGEVTSGGRVQETQYF
TRBJ1-2 | 17 | TRBV28 | CASTTGDSFRFNYGYTF
TRBJ2-7 | 16 | TRBV20-1 | CSASSSGRAWSLEQYF
TRBJ1-1 | 15 | TRBV4-1 | CASSQSRTWNTEAFF
TRBJ2-5 | 15 | TRBV7-3 | CASRPTPTGDETQYF
TRBJ2-1 | 15 | TRBV6-5 | CASSYTSPSYNEQFF
TRBJ2-1 | 15 | TRBV4-1 | CASSQVPGDYNEQFF
TRBJ2-6 | 18 | TRBV10-3 | CATGGQGDYYSGANVLTF
TRBJ2-2 | 15 | TRBV7-2 | CASGTGTVTTGELFF
TRBJ2-2 | 13 | TRBV19 | CASSLLNTGELFF
TRBJ2-2 | 13 | TRBV29-1 | CSVSGANTGELFF
TRBJ2-7 | 15 | TRBV5-1 | CASSLYGQGTYEQYF
TRBJ2-1 | 13 | TRBV7-8 | CASSLGQYNEQFF
TRBJ2-7 | 14 | TRBV6-2/TRBV6-3 | CASSASGRAGEQYF
TRBJ2-7 | 15 | TRBV3-1/TRBV3-2 | CASSQVGQGPYEQYF
TRBJ1-2 | 14 | TRBV28 | CASSLRQLNYGYTF
TRBJ2-2 | 18 | TRBV24-1 | CATSERTGGWSDTGELFF
TRBJ2-7 | 15 | TRBV6-1 | CASSEVAGAPYEQYF
TRBJ2-7 | 13 | TRBV6-5 | CASSRNEGYEQYF
TRBJ2-7 | 15 | TRBV7-2 | CASSLVEGYSYEQYF
TRBJ1-5 | 12 | TRBV6-5 | CASSSPNQPQHF
TRBJ2-6 | 15 | TRBV19 | CASSIGQAGANVLTF
TRBJ2-1 | 13 | TRBV29-1 | CSVRQTLYNEQFF
TRBJ1-2 | 15 | TRBV5-4 | CASSHGQGSYYGYTF
TRBJ2-1 | 14 | TRBV7-2 | CASSFEGLAGEQFF
TRBJ2-6 | 19 | TRBV24-1 | CATSDSSGTGGLRANVLTF
TRBJ2-3 | 12 | TRBV12-5 | CASGFNTDTQYF
TRBJ2-2 | 14 | TRBV6-5 | CASQKGTVTGELFF
TRBJ1-3 | 15 | TRBV7-9 | CASSLIPSSGNTIYF
TRBJ1-4 | 14 | TRBV2 | CASSGQQGNEKLFF